These 22 T cell receptor beta chains were all obtained from the same sample, sequenced in a study of T cells in Graves' hyperthyroidism and ophthalmopathy. Researchers took RNA transcripts and amplified the TCR beta CDR3 regions from them. Using the HTBI primer set, a first-round RT-PCR was run on the TCR CDR3. TCRdb re-called the multiplex PCR reads through MiXCR, storing one row per CDR3 protein. The data contain 600,000 to 750,000 distinct CDR3 sequences, 15% to 20% of them singletons. Sequencing was done on a sample of blood. The source of these receptors is a man aged 45 to 65 with Graves' hyperthyroidism.

This clonotype was picked up many times. The J gene is TRBJ2-1, the V gene TRBV9; D gene uncertain. The CDR3 runs to 12 residues. Germline assignment: CDR1 SGDLS and CDR2 YYNGEE. The V and J ends lost 0 bases and 5 bases respectively, with 3 bases between them. The CDR3 protein is CASSVGNNEQFF. The CDR3 DNA follows: TGTGCCAGCAGCGTAGGGAACAATGAGCAGTTCTTC.

This clonotype was found a few times. The V call is TRBV30, the J call TRBJ2-7; weak D call: TRBD1 (5 bases). Germline V gene sequence: CDR1 GTSNPN, CDR2 SVGIG (reference sequence). The CDR3 covers 18 residues. Trimming left V 6 bases short and J 1 base short, with 28 bases between. DNA of the CDR3: TGTGCCTGCAAACTGAAGGGGTCCCACTCCGACAGTTCCTACGAGCAGTACTTC. Translated, it gives CACKLKGSHSDSSYEQYF. The variable domain in full, with the rest retrieved from reference TRBV30 and TRBJ2-7, is SQTIHQWPATLVQPVGSPLSLECTVEGTSNPNLYWYRQAAGRGLQLLFYSVGIGQISSEVPQNLSASRPQDRQFILSSKKLLLSDSGFYLCACKLKGSHSDSSYEQYFGPGTRLTVT.

This clonotype has a count of ten or more. The chain uses TRBV27 and TRBJ1-3, with D uncertain. The CDR3 is 13 amino acids. Per the germline V gene, CDR1 is MNHEY and CDR2 is SMNVEV (reference sequence). V shed 3 bases and J shed 4 bases, with 7 bases lying between them. The CDR3 loop is CASSLDWGNTIYF. In DNA form, the CDR3 reads TGTGCCAGCAGTTTGGACTGGGGAAACACCATATATTTT.

J is TRBJ2-1 and V is TRBV19, with D possibly being TRBD2 (5 bases). V gave up 2 bases and J gave up 2 bases, with 28 bases separating them. This CDR3 comprises 21 residues. CDR1 and CDR2 (germline): LNHDA, SQIVND (reference sequence). CDR3 nucleotides: TGTGCCAGTAGTATAATGAGGGTTCGGCAGCCATCTAAACTGACCTACAATGAGCAGTTCTTC. It is translated as CASSIMRVRQPSKLTYNEQFF. Combining the CDR3 with reference TRBV19 and TRBJ2-1 gives the whole variable domain DGGITQSPKYLFRKEGQNVTLSCEQNLNHDAMYWYRQDPGQGLRLIYYSQIVNDFQKGDIAEGYSVSREKKESFPLTVTSAQKNPTAFYLCASSIMRVRQPSKLTYNEQFFGPGTRLTVL.

This clonotype was counted between two and nine times. The rearrangement joins TRBV7-9 to TRBJ2-1, with 9 bases lining up with TRBD1. The CDR3 runs 15 residues. The germline V gene has CDR1 SEHNR and CDR2 FQNEAQ (reference sequence). With 3 bases clipped from V and 8 bases from J, the junction kept 8 bases outside the gene matches. The CDR3 DNA sequence: TGTGCCAGCAGCTTCCGGGACAGGGTTGTAGATGAGCAGTTCTTC. It translates to CASSFRDRVVDEQFF.

In this sample, this clonotype turned up many times. The V call is TRBV28, the J call TRBJ2-1; 7 bases are shared with TRBD2. Germline lookup yields CDR1 MDHEN and CDR2 SYDVKM. The V segment lost 3 bases and the J segment 9 bases; nucleotides outside the gene matches: 11. This CDR3 has 15 amino acids. The CDR3 DNA reads TGTGCCAGCAGTTTTAACGGGGACTACCTCACTGAGCAGTTCTTC. Amino acid sequence: CASSFNGDYLTEQFF.

There are many counts of this clonotype. The genes are TRBV19 and TRBJ2-5; D perhaps matches TRBD2 (5 bases). V lost 4 bases and J 4 bases, leaving 10 bases between the germline ends. The length of the CDR3 is 13 residues. The germline V gene has CDR1 LNHDA and CDR2 SQIVND (reference sequence). CDR3 region: CASSTLRGETQYF. The DNA for the CDR3 is TGTGCCAGTAGTACCCTTCGGGGAGAGACCCAGTACTTC.

This clonotype has at least ten counts. The chain joins TRBV11-1 to TRBJ2-2; 12 bases agree with TRBD2. Trimming cost V 5 bases and J 4 bases; bases outside gene matches: 2. The CDR3 consists of 15 residues. CDR1 is SGHAT, CDR2 FQDESV, per germline (reference sequence). CDR3 coding DNA: TGTGCCAGCAGCGTGACTAGCGGGGGCACCGGGGAGCTGTTTTTT. It translates to CASSVTSGGTGELFF.

This clonotype has at least ten counts. The chain joins TRBV27 to TRBJ2-1; D unresolved. The V end was cut by 9 bases, the J end by 0 bases, with 6 bases between. CDR3 length: 12 amino acids. CDR1 and CDR2 from the germline V gene are MNHEY and SMNVEV (reference sequence). The CDR3 sequence is CASCSSYNEQFF. CDR3 sequence (DNA): TGTGCCAGTTGTAGCTCCTACAATGAGCAGTTCTTC.

This clonotype was seen ten or more times. This sequence joins TRBV3-1 and TRBJ2-7, with 8 bases aligning to TRBD2. V shed 5 bases, J shed 3 bases, and the junction held 12 bases outside the gene matches. CDR3 length: 16 residues. Germline loops: CDR1 LGHDT, CDR2 YNNKEL (reference sequence). CDR3 protein: CASSYLQAGGHYEQYF. DNA of the CDR3: TGTGCCAGCAGCTACCTTCAGGCGGGAGGCCACTACGAGCAGTACTTC.

This clonotype was picked up many times. V and J are TRBV24-1 and TRBJ2-7; D not resolved. Germline values: CDR1 KGHDR, CDR2 SFDVKD. This CDR3 has 12 amino acids. Trimming stripped 3 bases from V and 3 bases from J, with 5 bases between. CDR3: CATSDGIYEQYF. Written as DNA, the CDR3 is TGTGCCACCAGTGATGGTATCTACGAGCAGTACTTC.

This clonotype was observed a few times. The chain uses TRBV7-9 and TRBJ1-2; D may be TRBD1 (6 bases). V lost 7 bases and J lost 2, with 11 bases in between. The CDR3 extends over 13 amino acids. CDR1 and CDR2 (germline): SEHNR, FQNEAQ (reference sequence). The CDR3: CASTPTGNYGYTF. CDR3 DNA sequence: TGTGCCAGCACCCCGACAGGCAACTATGGCTACACCTTC.

This clonotype appeared many times. The chain carries TRBV20-1 and TRBJ2-5; D might be TRBD2 (7 bases). Germline V gives CDR1 DFQATT, CDR2 SNEGSKA (reference sequence). V lost 6 bases and J lost 5, with 16 bases in between. This CDR3 is 13 amino acids long. The CDR3 bases are TGCAGTGCCACAACGGGGGGCGCGGAGACCCAGTACTTC. Translated: CSATTGGAETQYF.

V and J are TRBV7-3 and TRBJ1-5, with D unresolved. This CDR3 comprises 13 residues. CDR1 and CDR2 (germline): SGHTA, FQGTGA. The V and J ends lost 0 bases and 4 bases respectively, with 4 bases between them. The CDR3 sequence: CASSLTQNQPQHF. The CDR3 nucleotides are TGTGCCAGCAGCTTAACTCAGAATCAGCCCCAGCATTTT.

The sample holds a few counts of this clonotype. The chain links TRBV5-1 to TRBJ1-1, with D possibly TRBD1 on 6 matching bases. CDR3 length: 16 amino acids. CDR1 is SGHRS and CDR2 is YFSETQ in the germline V gene. V was cut by 2 bases and J by 6 bases, with 20 bases left in between. The CDR3 here is CASSFGWYREVPEAFF. The CDR3 DNA is TGCGCCAGCAGCTTTGGTTGGTACAGGGAGGTTCCTGAAGCTTTCTTT.

This clonotype was recorded a few times. The rearrangement uses TRBV5-1 and TRBJ2-1; 9 bases are shared with TRBD2. Germline assignment: CDR1 SGHRS and CDR2 YFSETQ. The CDR3 contains 15 residues. The J segment lost 5 bases and the V segment lost 1 base, leaving 4 bases of the junction unmatched. The DNA for the CDR3 is TGCGCCAGCAGCTTGCAAGCGGGAGGACACAATGAGCAGTTCTTC. Translating gives CASSLQAGGHNEQFF.

The chain couples TRBV7-9 to TRBJ2-3, with D possibly being TRBD2 (6 bases). Germline V gives CDR1 SEHNR, CDR2 FQNEAQ (reference sequence). The CDR3 consists of 15 residues. V lost 5 bases, J lost 0 bases, and 12 bases lay in between. CDR3 region: CASSPRGTSTDTQYF. The DNA of the CDR3 is TGTGCCAGCAGCCCCCGAGGGACTAGCACAGATACGCAGTATTTT.

This clonotype was counted a few times. The chain uses TRBV30 and TRBJ2-7; D is possibly TRBD1 (5 bases). The germline CDR1 and CDR2 sequences are GTSNPN and SVGIG (reference sequence). The CDR3 consists of 11 residues. Trimming pared 2 bases from V and 6 bases from J, leaving 8 bases between. The CDR3 DNA sequence: TGTGCCTGGAGTAAGGGGTTCGAGCAGTACTTC. Protein: CAWSKGFEQYF.

This clonotype was recorded a few times. The chain has TRBV7-8 and TRBJ1-5; D unclear. The CDR3 is 15 amino acids. The V end was cut by 5 bases, the J end by 0 bases, with 11 bases between. Germline V gives CDR1 SGHVS, CDR2 FQNEAQ. The CDR3 here is CASSQGILSNQPQHF. The DNA of the CDR3 is TGTGCCAGCAGCCAAGGGATCCTTAGCAATCAGCCCCAGCATTTT.

The CDR3 here is CASSTSPGGAQGYTF. In DNA form, the CDR3 reads TGCGCCAGCAGCACCAGTCCGGGGGGCGCGCAGGGCTACACCTTC. This chain connects TRBV5-1 to TRBJ1-2; maybe TRBD1 (6 bases). The CDR3 has 15 amino acids. CDR1 and CDR2 from the germline V gene are SGHRS and YFSETQ. Trimming removed 4 bases from V and 8 bases from J, with 21 bases in between.

This clonotype was seen ten or more times. The J gene is TRBJ1-2, the V gene TRBV6-2 or TRBV6-3; unclear D gene. The CDR3 spans 13 residues. V lost 8 bases to trimming and J lost 5 bases, with 15 bases between them. The germline V gene encodes CDR1 MNHEY and CDR2 SVGEGT. The CDR3 region is CASRPGIGYGYTF. The CDR3 nucleotides are TGTGCCAGCCGTCCGGGAATTGGATATGGCTACACCTTC.

There are many counts of this clonotype. This chain links TRBV6-2 or TRBV6-3 with TRBJ2-7, with a weak D call TRBD2 (5 bases). V dropped 6 bases and J dropped 0 bases, with 18 bases sitting between them. From germline, CDR1 is MNHEY and CDR2 SVGEGT. The CDR3 is made up of 16 amino acids. The CDR3: CASRTGRFLGSYEQYF. CDR3 bases: TGTGCCAGCAGGACGGGGAGATTCCTCGGCTCCTACGAGCAGTACTTC.